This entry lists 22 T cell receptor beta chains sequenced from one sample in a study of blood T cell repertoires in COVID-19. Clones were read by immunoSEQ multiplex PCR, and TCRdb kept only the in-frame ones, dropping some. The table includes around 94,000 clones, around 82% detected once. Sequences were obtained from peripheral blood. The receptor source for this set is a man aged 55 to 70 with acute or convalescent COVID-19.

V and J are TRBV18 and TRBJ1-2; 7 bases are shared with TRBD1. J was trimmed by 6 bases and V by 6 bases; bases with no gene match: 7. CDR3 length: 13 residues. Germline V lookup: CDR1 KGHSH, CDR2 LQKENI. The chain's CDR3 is CASSPRQGDGYTF. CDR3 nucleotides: TGTGCCAGCTCCCCTAGACAGGGTGATGGCTACACCTTC.

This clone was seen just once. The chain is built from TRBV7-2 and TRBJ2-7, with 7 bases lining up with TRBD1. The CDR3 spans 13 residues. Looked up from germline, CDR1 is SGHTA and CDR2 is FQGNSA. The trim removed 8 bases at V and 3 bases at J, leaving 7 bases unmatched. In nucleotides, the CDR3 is TGTGCCAGCTGCTGGGGACAGAACTACGAGCAGTACTTC. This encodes CASCWGQNYEQYF.

CDR3: CASSLVGEQPQHF. CDR3 DNA sequence: TGTGCCAGCAGCTTAGTCGGGGAGCAGCCCCAGCATTTT. This chain links TRBV7-8 with TRBJ1-5; D is unclear. From germline, CDR1 is SGHVS and CDR2 FQNEAQ. The CDR3 totals 13 residues. Trimming shortened V by 1 base and J by 7 bases, and 8 bases separated the two germline ends.

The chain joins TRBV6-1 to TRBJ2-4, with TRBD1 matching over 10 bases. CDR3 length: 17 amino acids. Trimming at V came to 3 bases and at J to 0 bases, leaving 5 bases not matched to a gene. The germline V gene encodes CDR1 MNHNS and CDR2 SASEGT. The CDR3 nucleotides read TGTGCCAGCAGTGAGCGGACAGGGGGAATAGCCAAAAACATTCAGTACTTC. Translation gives CASSERTGGIAKNIQYF.

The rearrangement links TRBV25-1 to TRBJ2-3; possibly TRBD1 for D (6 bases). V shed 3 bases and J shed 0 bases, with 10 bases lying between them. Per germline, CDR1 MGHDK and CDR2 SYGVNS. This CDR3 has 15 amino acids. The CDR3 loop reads CASSDWTASTDTQYF. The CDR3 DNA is TGTGCCAGCAGTGATTGGACAGCTAGCACAGATACGCAGTATTTT.

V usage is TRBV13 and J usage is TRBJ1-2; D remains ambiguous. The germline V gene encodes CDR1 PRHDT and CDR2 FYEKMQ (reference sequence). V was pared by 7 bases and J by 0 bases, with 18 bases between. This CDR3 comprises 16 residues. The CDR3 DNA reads TGTGCCAGCAATCTCAAGGGCGGACTAACTAACTATGGCTACACCTTC. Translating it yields CASNLKGGLTNYGYTF.

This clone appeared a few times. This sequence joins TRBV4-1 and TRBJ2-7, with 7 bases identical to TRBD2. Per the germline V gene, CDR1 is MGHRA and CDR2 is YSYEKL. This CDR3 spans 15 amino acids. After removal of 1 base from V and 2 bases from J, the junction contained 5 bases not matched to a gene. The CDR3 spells CASSQVGTTTYEQYF. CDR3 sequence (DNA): TGCGCCAGCAGCCAAGTCGGGACTACTACCTACGAGCAGTACTTC.

The CDR3 is CASSQGQGMGGYTF. The CDR3, as DNA: TGTGCCAGCAGCCAAGGACAGGGCATGGGTGGCTACACCTTC. The chain links TRBV5-6 to TRBJ1-2; 8 bases match TRBD1. The CDR3 covers 14 residues. V lost 4 bases, J lost 7 bases, and 9 bases stayed unmatched. Per germline, CDR1 SGHDT and CDR2 YYEEEE.

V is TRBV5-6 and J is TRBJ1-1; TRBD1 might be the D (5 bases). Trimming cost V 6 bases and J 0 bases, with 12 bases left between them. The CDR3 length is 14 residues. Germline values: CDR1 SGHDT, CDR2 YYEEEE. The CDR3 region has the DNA TGTGCCAGCACCCTGACAGACATGAACACTGAAGCTTTCTTT. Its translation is CASTLTDMNTEAFF.

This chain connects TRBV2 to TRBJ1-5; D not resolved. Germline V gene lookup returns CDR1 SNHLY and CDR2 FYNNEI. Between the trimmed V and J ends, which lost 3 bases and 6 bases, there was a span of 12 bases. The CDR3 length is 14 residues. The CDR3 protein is CASSERAGAQPQHF. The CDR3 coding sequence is TGTGCCAGCAGTGAGAGAGCCGGAGCTCAGCCCCAGCATTTT.

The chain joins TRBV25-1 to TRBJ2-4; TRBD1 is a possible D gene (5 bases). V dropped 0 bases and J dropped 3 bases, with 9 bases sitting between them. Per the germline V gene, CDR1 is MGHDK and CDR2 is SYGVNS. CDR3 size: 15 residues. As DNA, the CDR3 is TGTGCCAGCAGTGAATACAGGGTAAACAAAAACATTCAGTACTTC. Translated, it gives CASSEYRVNKNIQYF.

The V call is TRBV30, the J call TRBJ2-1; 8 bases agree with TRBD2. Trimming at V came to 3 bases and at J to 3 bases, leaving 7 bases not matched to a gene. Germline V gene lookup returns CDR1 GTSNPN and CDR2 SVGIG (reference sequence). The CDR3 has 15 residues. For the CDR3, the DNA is TGTGCCTGGAGACCAGCGGGGGACATCTACAATGAGCAGTTCTTC. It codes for CAWRPAGDIYNEQFF.

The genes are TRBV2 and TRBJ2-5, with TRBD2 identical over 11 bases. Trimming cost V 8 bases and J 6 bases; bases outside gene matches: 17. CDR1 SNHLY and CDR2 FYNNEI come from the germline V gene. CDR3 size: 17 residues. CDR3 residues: CASSRELAGVSTKTQYF. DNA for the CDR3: TGTGCCAGCTCCCGGGAACTAGCGGGGGTTAGTACGAAGACCCAGTACTTC.

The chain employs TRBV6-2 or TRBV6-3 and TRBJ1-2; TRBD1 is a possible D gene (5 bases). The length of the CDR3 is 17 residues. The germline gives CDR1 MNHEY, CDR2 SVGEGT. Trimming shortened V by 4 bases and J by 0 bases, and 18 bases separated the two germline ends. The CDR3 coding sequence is TGTGCCAGCAGTTCCCACACGACGACAGCCGCTAACTATGGCTACACCTTC. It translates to CASSSHTTTAANYGYTF.

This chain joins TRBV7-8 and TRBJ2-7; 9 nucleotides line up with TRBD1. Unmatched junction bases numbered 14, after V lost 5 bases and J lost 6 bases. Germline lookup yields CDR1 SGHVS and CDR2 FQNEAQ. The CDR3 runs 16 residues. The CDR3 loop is CASSQTTGTGRFEQYF. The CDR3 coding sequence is TGTGCCAGCAGCCAGACAACCGGGACAGGGAGGTTCGAGCAGTACTTC.

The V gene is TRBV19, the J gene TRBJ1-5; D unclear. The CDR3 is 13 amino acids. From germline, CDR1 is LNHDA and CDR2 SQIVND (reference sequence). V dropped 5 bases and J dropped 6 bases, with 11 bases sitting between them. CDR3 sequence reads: CASSRPGPQPQHF. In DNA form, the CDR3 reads TGTGCCAGTAGTCGACCGGGTCCTCAGCCCCAGCATTTT.

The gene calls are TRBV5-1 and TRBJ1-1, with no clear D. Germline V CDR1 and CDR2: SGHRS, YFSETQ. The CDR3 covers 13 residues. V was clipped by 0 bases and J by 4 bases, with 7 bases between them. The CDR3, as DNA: TGCGCCAGCAGCTTGGGGGAGGGCACTGAAGCTTTCTTT. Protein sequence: CASSLGEGTEAFF. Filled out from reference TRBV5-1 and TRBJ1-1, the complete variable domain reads KAGVTQTPRYLIKTRGQQVTLSCSPISGHRSVSWYQQTPGQGLQFLFEYFSETQRNKGNFPGRFSGRQFSNSRSEMNVSTLELGDSALYLCASSLGEGTEAFFGQGTRLTVV.

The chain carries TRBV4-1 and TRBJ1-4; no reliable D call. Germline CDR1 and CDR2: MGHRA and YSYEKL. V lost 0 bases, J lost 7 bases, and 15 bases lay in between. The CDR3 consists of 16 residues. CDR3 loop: CASSQDAAAGGEKLFF. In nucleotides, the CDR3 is TGCGCCAGCAGCCAAGATGCCGCGGCCGGCGGTGAAAAACTGTTTTTT.

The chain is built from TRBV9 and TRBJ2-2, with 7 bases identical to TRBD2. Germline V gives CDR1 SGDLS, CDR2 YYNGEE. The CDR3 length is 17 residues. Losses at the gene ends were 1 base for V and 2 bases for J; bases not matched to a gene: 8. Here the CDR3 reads CASSVPPVGLNTGELFF. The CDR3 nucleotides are TGTGCCAGCAGCGTACCCCCTGTGGGACTAAACACCGGGGAGCTGTTTTTT.

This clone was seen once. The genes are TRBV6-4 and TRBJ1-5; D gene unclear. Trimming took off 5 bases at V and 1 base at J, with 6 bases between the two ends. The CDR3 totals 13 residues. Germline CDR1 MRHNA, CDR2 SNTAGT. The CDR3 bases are TGTGCCAGCAGTTGGAGGAGCAATCAGCCCCAGCATTTT. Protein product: CASSWRSNQPQHF.

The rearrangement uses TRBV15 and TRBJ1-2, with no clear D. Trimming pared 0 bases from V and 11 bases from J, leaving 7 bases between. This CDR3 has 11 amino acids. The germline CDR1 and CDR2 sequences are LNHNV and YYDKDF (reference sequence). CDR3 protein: CATSRDRKYTF. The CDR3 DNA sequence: TGTGCCACCAGCAGAGACAGGAAATACACCTTC. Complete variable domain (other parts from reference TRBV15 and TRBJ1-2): DAMVIQNPRYQVTQFGKPVTLSCSQTLNHNVMYWYQQKSSQAPKLLFHYYDKDFNNEADTPDNFQSRRPNTSFCFLDIRSPGLGDTAMYLCATSRDRKYTFGSGTRLTVV.

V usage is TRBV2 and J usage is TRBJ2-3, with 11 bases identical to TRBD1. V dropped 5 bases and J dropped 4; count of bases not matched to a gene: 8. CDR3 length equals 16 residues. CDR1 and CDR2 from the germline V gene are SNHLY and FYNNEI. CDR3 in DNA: TGTGCCAGCAGTTCCCGGACAGGGGGCGCCTCAGATACGCAGTATTTT. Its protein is CASSSRTGGASDTQYF.